The 16 T cell receptor beta chains listed next were all sequenced from one sample in a study of CD8+ T cells in alopecia areata. Extracted RNA was reverse transcribed, and the resulting cDNA served as sequencing template. The assay was immunoSEQ multiplex PCR, and TCRdb's table has in-frame clones only and misses some. The sample consists of 150,000 to 200,000 clones, 59% of them appearing once. The sample here was CD4+ T cells sorted from blood, taken at week 0. These receptors all stem from a human donor with alopecia areata.

The rearrangement joins TRBV2 to TRBJ2-4, with D maybe TRBD2 (5 bases). This CDR3 spans 18 amino acids. Per the germline V gene, CDR1 is SNHLY and CDR2 is FYNNEI. With 4 bases removed from V and 0 bases from J, the gap between germline ends came to 19 bases. The CDR3 loop reads CASSGRLLSTLAKNIQYF. CDR3 sequence (DNA): TGTGCCAGCAGTGGAAGACTACTCTCGACTTTAGCCAAAAACATTCAGTACTTC.

The rearrangement links TRBV7-9 to TRBJ1-1, with 7 bases lining up with TRBD1. The CDR3 totals 15 residues. V shed 5 bases, J shed 0 bases, and the junction held 6 bases outside the gene matches. Germline V gene data show CDR1 as SEHNR and CDR2 as FQNEAQ (reference sequence). CDR3 nucleotides: TGTGCCAGCAGCCCCCCGGGACAGATGAACACTGAAGCTTTCTTT. Protein product: CASSPPGQMNTEAFF. Full variable domain (rest looked up from reference TRBV7-9 and TRBJ1-1): DTGVSQNPRHKITKRGQNVTFRCDPISEHNRLYWYRQTLGQGPEFLTYFQNEAQLEKSRLLSDRFSAERPKGSFSTLEIQRTEQGDSAMYLCASSPPGQMNTEAFFGQGTRLTVV.

V gene TRBV5-1 combines with J gene TRBJ2-5; perhaps TRBD2 as D (5 bases). Germline CDR1 is SGHRS and CDR2 is YFSETQ. The CDR3 length is 13 residues. Between the trimmed V and J ends, which lost 5 bases and 3 bases, there was a span of 11 bases. The CDR3 loop is CASRSMGEETQYF. CDR3 sequence (DNA): TGCGCCAGCAGATCCATGGGAGAAGAGACCCAGTACTTC.

The chain uses TRBV7-8 and TRBJ2-5, with D maybe TRBD1 (5 bases). Looked up from germline, CDR1 is SGHVS and CDR2 is FQNEAQ. The CDR3 consists of 13 residues. The germline V and J ends were trimmed by 1 base and 6 bases, with 9 bases remaining between them. CDR3 in amino acids: CASSLGLDKTQYF. In DNA form, the CDR3 reads TGTGCCAGCAGCTTAGGGTTGGACAAGACCCAGTACTTC.

This sequence joins TRBV29-1 and TRBJ2-5; weak D call: TRBD2 (5 bases). The germline V gene encodes CDR1 SQVTM and CDR2 ANQGSEA. The CDR3 is 14 residues long. The V gene lost 4 bases and the J gene lost 5 bases, with 17 bases spanning the gap. The DNA for the CDR3 is TGCAGCGTTGCCGGGATTTTGGTACGGGAGACCCAGTACTTC. Translated: CSVAGILVRETQYF.

This clone was recorded a few times. Other DNA sequences in this specimen translate into the identical CDR3. This chain uses TRBV5-1 with TRBJ2-7; the match to TRBD1 covers 7 bases. This CDR3 region has 14 residues. Germline CDR1 is SGHRS and CDR2 is YFSETQ. J lost 0 bases, V lost 4 bases, and 4 bases had no gene match. The CDR3 spells CASSRDRDSYEQYF. The DNA of the CDR3 is TGCGCCAGCAGCCGGGACAGAGACTCCTACGAGCAGTACTTC.

This CDR3 reads CASSETVKNIQYF. CDR3 bases: TGTGCCAGCAGTGAAACAGTCAAAAACATTCAGTACTTC. This chain links TRBV2 with TRBJ2-4; unclear D gene. The length of the CDR3 is 13 residues. Germline CDR1 is SNHLY and CDR2 is FYNNEI. V dropped 2 bases and J dropped 3 bases, with 5 bases sitting between them.

The genes are TRBV29-1 and TRBJ2-7; D is tentatively TRBD1 or TRBD2 (5 bases each). CDR1 and CDR2 (germline): SQVTM, ANQGSEA. Trimming took 0 bases from V and 2 from J, leaving 11 bases between them. There are 14 residues in the CDR3. CDR3 DNA sequence: TGCAGCGTTGAAGACGGGGCAGAACCCTACGAGCAGTACTTC. This translates into CSVEDGAEPYEQYF.

The genes are TRBV30 and TRBJ1-1, with D hard to call. V lost 4 bases, J lost 1 base, and 13 bases lay in between. CDR3 length: 14 amino acids. Germline CDR1 is GTSNPN and CDR2 is SVGIG (reference sequence). CDR3 protein: CAWTLGLSNTEAFF. The CDR3 DNA is TGTGCCTGGACCTTGGGCCTTTCGAACACTGAAGCTTTCTTT.

This clone came up a few times. The CDR3 protein is CASSEDLAPGTDTQYF. In DNA form, the CDR3 reads TGTGCCAGCAGTGAAGACCTGGCTCCTGGCACAGATACGCAGTATTTT. This chain joins TRBV25-1 and TRBJ2-3; D unclear. The CDR3 is made up of 16 amino acids. CDR1 and CDR2 (germline): MGHDK, SYGVNS. Trimming took off 2 bases at V and 1 base at J, with 13 bases between the two ends.

This clone has only one observation. V gene TRBV27 combines with J gene TRBJ2-3; 9 bases fit TRBD1. The CDR3 has 17 residues. The germline gives CDR1 MNHEY, CDR2 SMNVEV (reference sequence). Trimming removed 1 base from V and 3 bases from J; junction bases left unmatched: 8. The CDR3 region has the DNA TGTGCCAGCAGTTTATTTCTGGGGACAGGGAGGACAGATACGCAGTATTTT. It yields the protein CASSLFLGTGRTDTQYF.

The gene calls are TRBV7-9 and TRBJ1-2; D gene ambiguous. Germline V lookup: CDR1 SEHNR, CDR2 FQNEAQ (reference sequence). V lost 3 bases, J lost 5 bases, and 22 bases lay in between. The CDR3 totals 17 residues. This CDR3 reads CASSFGRSGSQRYGYTF. The DNA for the CDR3 is TGTGCCAGCAGCTTCGGAAGATCCGGGTCCCAGAGATATGGCTACACCTTC.

This chain links TRBV30 with TRBJ1-5; D is ambiguous. Germline loops: CDR1 GTSNPN, CDR2 SVGIG (reference sequence). With 2 bases removed from V and 0 bases from J, the gap between germline ends came to 14 bases. This CDR3 comprises 16 residues. DNA for the CDR3: TGTGCCTGGAGTCTGGGCAGCTATACTAGCAATCAGCCCCAGCATTTT. Translation: CAWSLGSYTSNQPQHF.

Note on this clone: Within the sample, other DNA sequences also encode this same CDR3. The chain is built from TRBV30 and TRBJ1-5; D call uncertain. Trimming took off 0 bases at V and 4 bases at J, with 7 bases between the two ends. This CDR3 region has 13 residues. Germline V gives CDR1 GTSNPN, CDR2 SVGIG (reference sequence). CDR3 region: CAWSVKENQPQHF. The CDR3 DNA sequence: TGTGCCTGGAGTGTAAAAGAGAATCAGCCCCAGCATTTT.

The J gene is TRBJ1-4, the V gene TRBV29-1; 7 bases match TRBD1. This CDR3 contains 14 residues. V lost 4 bases to trimming and J lost 8 bases; unmatched junction nucleotides: 10. CDR1 SQVTM and CDR2 ANQGSEA come from the germline V gene. CDR3 nucleotide sequence: TGCAGCGTTGTCCCGCGGGACAGTGGAGAAAAACTGTTTTTT. Protein sequence: CSVVPRDSGEKLFF.

This clone has a handful of counts. This chain uses TRBV15 with TRBJ1-2; D is unresolved. V was shortened by 5 bases and J by 3 bases, with 7 bases between the two germline ends. Germline CDR1 reads LNHNV; CDR2 reads YYDKDF (reference sequence). The CDR3 is made up of 12 amino acids. In nucleotides, the CDR3 is TGTGCCACCAGCGAACGGGACTATGGCTACACCTTC. Translated, it gives CATSERDYGYTF.